The 12 T cell receptor beta chains reported below all come from one sample, sequenced in a study of T cells expressing NK-cell markers. Following a re-call of the 5' RACE reads, TCRdb has one entry per CDR3 protein and lacks DNA. Its table lists a few hundred thousand distinct CDR3 sequences. The specimen sequenced was blood T cells: a sorted CD56 or NKG2C T cell subset, CD4+ or CD8+ T cells, or bulk PBMC T cells (not recorded which). All receptors derive from a man aged 18 to 69 in good health.

This chain links TRBV9 with TRBJ1-1; TCRdb gives TRBD1 as the D gene, but with no DNA this cannot be confirmed. The CDR3 extends over 18 amino acids. CDR1 is SGDLS and CDR2 is YYNGEE in the germline V gene. This CDR3 reads CASSLRQTLRTSPTEAFF.

The V gene is TRBV6-5, the J gene TRBJ2-5; TCRdb's D call of TRBD1 is untestable without DNA. CDR3 size: 16 residues. CDR1 MNHEY and CDR2 SVGAGI come from the germline V gene. CDR3 amino acids: CASSYRAGGTEETQYF.

The chain combines TRBV6-2 or TRBV6-3 with TRBJ2-1; TCRdb proposes TRBD2, but this gene call is untestable without DNA. Germline V gives CDR1 MNHEY, CDR2 SVGEGT. The CDR3 spans 16 residues. This chain's CDR3 is CASREAGTRKNNEQFF.

The genes are TRBV11-2 and TRBJ2-2; lacking DNA, the TRBD1 call made by TCRdb goes unchecked. The CDR3 contains 15 residues. Germline CDR1 reads SGHAT; CDR2 reads FQNNGV. The CDR3 spells CASSQWDRGTGELFF.

V gene TRBV27 combines with J gene TRBJ2-3; TCRdb proposes TRBD2, but this gene call is untestable without DNA. CDR1 is MNHEY and CDR2 is SMNVEV in the germline V gene (reference sequence). The CDR3 runs 15 residues. CDR3 loop: CATVGQRGTTDTQYF.

The chain couples TRBV11-2 to TRBJ2-7; the D call of TRBD1 rests on TCRdb alone, since no DNA is present to check it. CDR1 SGHAT and CDR2 FQNNGV come from the germline V gene. The CDR3 is 19 residues long. CDR3 amino acids: CASSLSFGTGRANSYEQYF.

The chain recombines TRBV4-1 with TRBJ2-3; TCRdb designates TRBD1, a call that cannot be tested without DNA. Germline loops: CDR1 MGHRA, CDR2 YSYEKL. The CDR3 runs 15 residues. The CDR3 here is CASSQGGGMTDTQYF.

The chain links TRBV7-3 to TRBJ2-2; TCRdb outputs TRBD1, but without DNA this stays unchecked. Germline V gene data show CDR1 as SGHTA and CDR2 as FQGTGA. The CDR3 has 16 residues. CDR3 region: CASTQPGQGNTGELFF.

The V gene is TRBV7-2, the J gene TRBJ1-5; TCRdb calls TRBD1, which cannot be checked without DNA. This CDR3 has 14 amino acids. Germline V lookup: CDR1 SGHTA, CDR2 FQGNSA. The CDR3 region is CASSLDRGDQPQHF.

CDR3 in amino acids: CASSPQGTKNIQYF. This chain links TRBV6-2 or TRBV6-3 with TRBJ2-4; the TCRdb D gene call, TRBD1, has no DNA to confirm it. Germline-derived CDR1 and CDR2 are MNHEY and SVGEGT. The CDR3 sequence is 14 residues long.

The chain employs TRBV6-5 and TRBJ2-1; TCRdb outputs TRBD2, but without DNA this stays unchecked. The germline CDR1 and CDR2 sequences are MNHEY and SVGAGI. The CDR3 runs to 15 residues. CDR3 sequence: CASSYGGGGDNEQFF.

The gene calls are TRBV11-2 and TRBJ1-6; as DNA is missing, the TRBD1 call by TCRdb cannot be tested. Germline V gene data show CDR1 as SGHAT and CDR2 as FQNNGV. CDR3 length: 13 residues. The CDR3: CASSEGRAQALHF. The full variable domain, completed using reference TRBV11-2 and TRBJ1-6, is EAGVAQSPRYKIIEKRQSVAFWCNPISGHATLYWYQQILGQGPKLLIQFQNNGVVDDSQLPKDRFSAERLKGVDSTLKIQPAKLEDSAVYLCASSEGRAQALHFGNGTRLTVT.